These T cell receptor beta chains were read from a single sample in a study of cytomegalovirus exposure and HLA in healthy donors. The method was immunoSEQ multiplex PCR; TCRdb's version includes in-frame clones alone and lacks a portion of them. The sample contains 210,000 or so clones, 85% of which appear only once. The source material was PBMCs. The receptor source for this set is a human donor in good health. The CDR3 runs from the conserved cysteine through the conserved F or W. Each record gives: clone size, V gene, D gene, J gene, CDR3 DNA, CDR3 protein. D genes are given only for firm matches. The size field is filled for only some rows; it gives once, few, many or a size class.

size: few; V: TRBV10-3; D: NA; J: TRBJ2-7; DNA: TGTGCCATCAGAAGGGGTGGCTCCTACGAGCAGTACTTC; CDR3: CAIRRGGSYEQYF
size: NA; V: TRBV5-1; D: NA; J: TRBJ2-3; DNA: TGCGCCAGCAGCTTGAGACAGAGCCCAGATACGCAGTATTTT; CDR3: CASSLRQSPDTQYF
size: NA; V: TRBV28; D: TRBD2; J: TRBJ2-4; DNA: TGTGCCAGCAGCAGGGAGGGCCTAAACATTCAGTACTTC; CDR3: CASSREGLNIQYF
size: few; V: TRBV6-5; D: NA; J: TRBJ2-5; DNA: TGTGCCAGCAGGTCCGGGGGACAAGAGACCCAGTACTTC; CDR3: CASRSGGQETQYF
size: NA; V: TRBV6-6; D: TRBD2; J: TRBJ2-1; DNA: TGTGCCAGCAGTCAGCGGGAGACCAATGAGCAGTTCTTC; CDR3: CASSQRETNEQFF
size: few; V: TRBV18; D: TRBD1; J: TRBJ2-2; DNA: TGTGCCAGCTCACCACCGTCGCAGGGGGCCGGGGAGCTGTTTTTT; CDR3: CASSPPSQGAGELFF
size: NA; V: TRBV28; D: TRBD1; J: TRBJ1-6; DNA: TGTGCCAGCAATAGGAGGACAGGGGTAAATTCACCCCTCCACTTT; CDR3: CASNRRTGVNSPLHF
size: NA; V: TRBV28; D: TRBD1; J: TRBJ2-1; DNA: TGTGCCAGCAGTCCAACGGACAGGGACTACAATGAGCAGTTCTTC; CDR3: CASSPTDRDYNEQFF
size: NA; V: TRBV5-1; D: NA; J: TRBJ2-1; DNA: TGCGCCAGTCACAAGACCCCGGGTGGGGGGTCCTACAATGAGCAGTTCTTC; CDR3: CASHKTPGGGSYNEQFF
size: NA; V: TRBV13; D: NA; J: TRBJ2-4; DNA: TGTGCCAGCAGCCCGCTGACTAGTCGACTAGCCAAAAACATTCAGTACTTC; CDR3: CASSPLTSRLAKNIQYF
size: NA; V: TRBV28; D: TRBD2; J: TRBJ2-1; DNA: TGTGCCAGCAGCCCGCTCGCGGGAGGGCTGAACAATGAGCAGTTCTTC; CDR3: CASSPLAGGLNNEQFF
size: NA; V: TRBV7-9; D: TRBD1; J: TRBJ1-5; DNA: TGTTCCAGCAGCTTAGGTGCAGGGGGCGGCAATCAGCCCCAGCATTTT; CDR3: CSSSLGAGGGNQPQHF
size: NA; V: TRBV7-2; D: TRBD1; J: TRBJ1-2; DNA: TGTGCCAGCAGCCCCGGACAGGGAACTTATGGCTACACCTTC; CDR3: CASSPGQGTYGYTF
size: NA; V: TRBV29-1; D: NA; J: TRBJ1-1; DNA: TGCAGCCCTAAAATAATGAACACTGAAGCTTTCTTT; CDR3: CSPKIMNTEAFF
size: NA; V: TRBV5-1; D: NA; J: TRBJ1-1; DNA: TGCGCCAGCAGATTTGAGAGTGAAGCTTTCTTT; CDR3: CASRFESEAFF
size: NA; V: TRBV7-9; D: NA; J: TRBJ2-3; DNA: TGTGCCAGCAGCTTCCGGGGCACAGATACGCAGTATTTT; CDR3: CASSFRGTDTQYF
size: NA; V: TRBV10-3; D: TRBD2; J: TRBJ2-7; DNA: TGTGCCATCAGTGAGTCGCGACTAGCGGGAGTATCTGTTTACGAGCAGTACTTC; CDR3: CAISESRLAGVSVYEQYF
size: NA; V: TRBV18; D: TRBD2; J: TRBJ2-2; DNA: TGTGCCAGCTCACCAAGTTCTAGCGGGACGAACACCGGGGAGCTGTTTTTT; CDR3: CASSPSSSGTNTGELFF
size: NA; V: TRBV7-9; D: NA; J: TRBJ2-5; DNA: TGTGCCAGCAGCTTAGTGCTAGGAGAGACCCAGTACTTC; CDR3: CASSLVLGETQYF
size: NA; V: TRBV9; D: NA; J: TRBJ2-5; DNA: TGTGCCAGCAGCCCACGACTATCTTCACAAGAGACCCAGTACTTC; CDR3: CASSPRLSSQETQYF
size: once; V: TRBV6-1; D: NA; J: TRBJ1-4; DNA: TGTGCCAGCCGTGACGTACAGGGACCAACTAATGAAAAACTGTTTTTT; CDR3: CASRDVQGPTNEKLFF
size: NA; V: TRBV11-3; D: TRBD1; J: TRBJ2-2; DNA: TGTGCCAGCAGCGGTCGGACAGGGTCCTCTCCCGGGGAGCTGTTTTTT; CDR3: CASSGRTGSSPGELFF